Listed below are T cell receptor beta chains from one sample, sequenced in a study of shared clonotypes between healthy human individuals. Sequenced by immunoSEQ multiplex PCR; TCRdb stores in-frame clones only, minus some. Among millions of clones listed, about 95% were seen once. Sequencing was done on a sample of naive CD8+ T cells sorted from blood. Every receptor here comes from a man younger than 35 in good health. Each CDR3 is given with its conserved first and last residue. A D gene is named only where the DNA matches it firmly.

d_call j_call v_call cdr3_aa cdr3_nt
TRBD2 TRBJ2-3 TRBV5-1 CASSLSSGMIDTQYF TGCGCCAGCAGCTTGAGTAGCGGGATGATAGATACGCAGTATTTT
TRBD1 TRBJ2-7 TRBV6-1 CASSGITGGNYEQYF TGTGCCAGCAGTGGTATTACAGGGGGCAACTACGAGCAGTACTTC
TRBD1 TRBJ1-2 TRBV25-1 CASSDRGDYGYTF TGTGCCAGCAGTGACAGGGGGGACTATGGCTACACCTTC
- TRBJ2-7 TRBV7-8 CASSLVVGPYEQYF TGTGCCAGCAGCTTAGTTGTGGGCCCCTACGAGCAGTACTTC
TRBD1 TRBJ2-2 TRBV30 CAWAPGQGASGELFF TGTGCCTGGGCCCCGGGACAGGGGGCCTCCGGGGAGCTGTTTTTT
TRBD2 TRBJ2-1 TRBV7-2 CASSLAGLALDNEQFF TGTGCCAGCAGCTTAGCGGGACTAGCGTTAGACAATGAGCAGTTCTTC
- TRBJ2-3 TRBV9 CASSVATADLRTDTQYF TGTGCCAGCAGCGTAGCTACAGCGGACCTACGCACAGATACGCAGTATTTT
TRBD1 TRBJ1-5 TRBV7-9 CASSLGTGGPSGQPQHF TGTGCCAGCAGCTTAGGGACAGGGGGCCCCTCCGGGCAGCCCCAGCATTTT
- TRBJ2-2 TRBV6-5 CASSRDTSNTGELFF TGTGCCAGCAGTCGGGACACTTCGAACACCGGGGAGCTGTTTTTT
- TRBJ2-3 TRBV11-2 CASSSAGQSTDTQYF TGTGCCAGCAGCTCTGCGGGACAGAGCACAGATACGCAGTATTTT
TRBD2 TRBJ2-7 TRBV5-4 CASSSTLAGGSYEQYF TGTGCCAGCAGCTCCACACTAGCGGGGGGCTCCTACGAGCAGTACTTC
- TRBJ1-6 TRBV6-5 CASSYGESSYNSPLHF TGTGCCAGCAGTTACGGGGAAAGCTCCTATAATTCACCCCTCCACTTT
- TRBJ2-5 TRBV7-3 CASSNGVIFQETQYF TGTGCCAGCAGCAATGGGGTAATTTTTCAAGAGACCCAGTACTTC
- TRBJ1-5 TRBV9 CASSVGTHNQPQHF TGTGCCAGCAGCGTTGGGACACATAATCAGCCCCAGCATTTT
TRBD1 TRBJ2-7 TRBV2 CATSRTDRAYEQYF TGTGCCACAAGTAGAACTGACAGGGCCTACGAGCAGTACTTC
TRBD2 TRBJ2-2 TRBV4-1 CASSPTSLAGVNTGELFF TGCGCCAGCAGCCCGACCTCTCTAGCGGGGGTCAACACCGGGGAGCTGTTTTTT
- TRBJ1-6 TRBV11-2 CASSLVGGHSPLHF TGTGCCAGCAGCTTAGTTGGGGGGCACTCACCCCTCCACTTT